The 32 T cell receptor beta chains given below trace back to one sample, sequenced in a study of shared clonotypes between healthy human individuals. The protocol was immunoSEQ multiplex PCR, while the TCRdb copy is restricted to in-frame clones and leaves out a portion. The repertoire holds millions of clones, roughly 92% seen once, with over 0.12% in the top ten. Source material: naive CD4+ T cells sorted from blood. Stated subset: CD45RA+ positively selected. The receptors stem from a man younger than 35 in good health.

Note on this clone: Other DNA sequences within the sample encode an identical CDR3. The chain is built from TRBV27 and TRBJ1-6; 7 bases match TRBD1. The V segment lost 3 bases and the J segment 7 bases; nucleotides outside the gene matches: 3. The V gene's germline CDR1 is MNHEY and CDR2 SMNVEV (reference sequence). The CDR3 length is 14 residues. The CDR3 is CASSFDRENSPLHF. In DNA, the CDR3 is TGTGCCAGCAGTTTCGACAGGGAGAATTCACCCCTCCACTTT.

The chain has TRBV28 and TRBJ1-2; 7 bases agree with TRBD1. CDR1 and CDR2 from the germline V gene are MDHEN and SYDVKM. CDR3 length: 14 amino acids. With 4 bases clipped from V and 5 bases from J, the junction kept 7 bases outside the gene matches. The CDR3 sequence is CASSSITGEYGYTF. DNA for the CDR3: TGTGCCAGCAGTTCTATAACAGGGGAGTATGGCTACACCTTC.

The J gene is TRBJ1-2, the V gene TRBV19; unclear D gene. This CDR3 is built from 17 residues. Germline V CDR1 and CDR2: LNHDA, SQIVND (reference sequence). V shed 0 bases and J shed 7 bases, with 21 bases lying between them. CDR3 bases: TGTGCCAGTAGTATAGATCCTTATCTGGGAGGCCCCCTTGGCTACACCTTC. It specifies CASSIDPYLGGPLGYTF.

This chain links TRBV10-2 with TRBJ2-3, with 10 bases matching TRBD2. Germline lookup yields CDR1 WSHSY and CDR2 SAAADI. V lost 6 bases to trimming and J lost 0 bases; unmatched junction nucleotides: 3. The CDR3 covers 15 residues. The CDR3 DNA follows: TGCGCCAGCAGGGTGACTAGCGGGAGCACAGATACGCAGTATTTT. Its translation is CASRVTSGSTDTQYF.

This clone has a single count. This rearrangement joins TRBV18 to TRBJ1-6; D uncertain. CDR3 size: 16 residues. Looked up from germline, CDR1 is KGHSH and CDR2 is LQKENI. V gave up 2 bases and J gave up 5 bases, with 13 bases separating them. CDR3 loop: CASSPRPTENNSPLHF. The CDR3 DNA sequence: TGTGCCAGCTCACCAAGGCCAACAGAGAATAATTCACCCCTCCACTTT.

This sequence joins TRBV9 and TRBJ2-1; D call uncertain. The CDR3 runs to 14 residues. Deletions cut 4 bases from V and 4 bases from J, with 12 bases between. The germline V gene encodes CDR1 SGDLS and CDR2 YYNGEE. The CDR3 DNA reads as TGTGCCAGCAGCCCCCGTGGGGTATACAATGAGCAGTTCTTC. Encoded protein: CASSPRGVYNEQFF.

The chain joins TRBV19 to TRBJ2-4, with TRBD2 identical over 13 bases. The junction had 9 bases not matched to a gene; V was cut back by 0 bases and J by 7 bases. Germline CDR1 and CDR2: LNHDA and SQIVND (reference sequence). The CDR3 is 18 amino acids. Here the CDR3 reads CASSIEEGLAGAPNIQYF. The DNA of the CDR3 is TGTGCCAGTAGTATAGAGGAAGGACTAGCGGGGGCCCCTAACATTCAGTACTTC.

The chain uses TRBV7-3 and TRBJ1-1; D may be TRBD1 (5 bases). The germline CDR1 and CDR2 sequences are SGHTA and FQGTGA. There are 16 residues in the CDR3. V lost 1 base, J lost 4 bases, and 16 bases lay in between. Here the CDR3 reads CASSLSWATGGTEAFF. For the CDR3, the DNA is TGTGCCAGCAGCTTAAGCTGGGCCACAGGAGGCACTGAAGCTTTCTTT. Combining the CDR3 with reference TRBV7-3 and TRBJ1-1 gives the whole variable domain GAGVSQTPSNKVTEKGKYVELRCDPISGHTALYWYRQSLGQGPEFLIYFQGTGAADDSGLPNDRFFAVRPEGSVSTLKIQRTERGDSAVYLCASSLSWATGGTEAFFGQGTRLTVV.

The chain recombines TRBV6-4 with TRBJ1-4; no definite D call. Germline V gene data show CDR1 as MRHNA and CDR2 as SNTAGT. The V gene lost 3 bases and the J gene lost 8 bases, with 10 bases spanning the gap. The CDR3 totals 13 residues. The CDR3 DNA reads as TGTGCCAGCAGTGAAGTCGCGGGGGAAAAACTGTTTTTT. The encoded protein is CASSEVAGEKLFF.

The chain couples TRBV2 to TRBJ2-2; a possible D gene is TRBD1 (6 bases). Trimming took 5 bases from V and 3 from J, leaving 10 bases between them. Germline CDR1 SNHLY, CDR2 FYNNEI. This CDR3 spans 14 amino acids. The CDR3 here is CASSPTGYTGELFF. CDR3 DNA sequence: TGTGCCAGCAGTCCAACAGGGTACACCGGGGAGCTGTTTTTT.

The chain is built from TRBV30 and TRBJ2-3; the match to TRBD2 covers 7 bases. The junction had 5 bases not matched to a gene; V was cut back by 1 base and J by 1 base. The CDR3 sequence is 15 residues long. Germline V lookup: CDR1 GTSNPN, CDR2 SVGIG (reference sequence). The CDR3: CAWSGERGGTDTQYF. The CDR3 DNA reads as TGTGCCTGGAGTGGAGAGCGGGGAGGCACAGATACGCAGTATTTT.

The rearrangement links TRBV5-1 to TRBJ2-5; TRBD1 or TRBD2 may be the D gene (6 bases each). With 4 bases removed from V and 5 bases from J, the gap between germline ends came to 12 bases. Germline CDR1 SGHRS, CDR2 YFSETQ. This CDR3 has 13 residues. CDR3 sequence (DNA): TGCGCCAGCAGCATGGTCGGGGGCGAGACCCAGTACTTC. It yields the protein CASSMVGGETQYF. The whole variable domain, remainder taken from reference TRBV5-1 and TRBJ2-5, is KAGVTQTPRYLIKTRGQQVTLSCSPISGHRSVSWYQQTPGQGLQFLFEYFSETQRNKGNFPGRFSGRQFSNSRSEMNVSTLELGDSALYLCASSMVGGETQYFGPGTRLLVL.

The chain uses TRBV18 and TRBJ1-5; D gene uncertain. Germline-derived CDR1 and CDR2 are KGHSH and LQKENI. Trimming took off 6 bases at V and 3 bases at J, with 12 bases between the two ends. There are 14 residues in the CDR3. The CDR3: CASSTQSFNQPQHF. The CDR3 bases are TGTGCCAGCTCTACCCAGTCCTTCAATCAGCCCCAGCATTTT. Looking up the rest from reference TRBV18 and TRBJ1-5 gives the full variable domain: NAGVMQNPRHLVRRRGQEARLRCSPMKGHSHVYWYRQLPEEGLKFMVYLQKENIIDESGMPKERFSAEFPKEGPSILRIQQVVRGDSAAYFCASSTQSFNQPQHFGDGTRLSIL.

Points on this clone: The sample carries other DNA sequences with the same CDR3. The CDR3 sequence is CASSSGTGGTGELFF. CDR3 sequence (DNA): TGTGCCAGCAGCTCCGGGACAGGTGGAACCGGGGAGCTGTTTTTT. This chain uses TRBV5-4 with TRBJ2-2, with 8 bases that match TRBD1. The germline gives CDR1 SGHNT, CDR2 YYREEE (reference sequence). V shed 3 bases and J 5 bases; nucleotides not matched to a gene: 6. The CDR3 runs to 15 residues. Full variable domain (remainder filled in from reference TRBV5-4 and TRBJ2-2): ETGVTQSPTHLIKTRGQQVTLRCSSQSGHNTVSWYQQALGQGPQFIFQYYREEENGRGNFPPRFSGLQFPNYSSELNVNALELDDSALYLCASSSGTGGTGELFFGEGSRLTVL.

J is TRBJ2-3 and V is TRBV25-1; D remains unclear. The V gene's germline CDR1 is MGHDK and CDR2 SYGVNS. The germline V and J ends were trimmed by 5 bases and 4 bases, with 10 bases remaining between them. This CDR3 has 13 amino acids. The DNA of the CDR3 is TGTGCCAGCAGTCTCTTTCACGCAGATACGCAGTATTTT. Amino acids: CASSLFHADTQYF.

For this clone: One junction end disagrees with the germline gene, perhaps due to a read error. V gene TRBV6-5 combines with J gene TRBJ1-5; D uncertain. The germline V gene encodes CDR1 MNHEY and CDR2 SVGAGI. The CDR3 spans 13 residues. The CDR3 sequence is CAISEPANQPQHF. The CDR3 DNA is TGTGCCATCAGTGAGCCGGCGAATCAGCCCCAGCATTTT.

This sequence joins TRBV10-3 and TRBJ2-1; 8 bases are a match to TRBD2. J lost 8 bases, V lost 0 bases, and 9 bases had no gene match. In germline, CDR1 is ENHRY, CDR2 SYGVKD. This CDR3 has 16 amino acids. CDR3 region: CAISESQRGSRDEQFF. CDR3 coding DNA: TGTGCCATCAGTGAGTCTCAGCGGGGGTCCCGGGATGAGCAGTTCTTC.

The chain carries TRBV10-3 and TRBJ1-2, with D unresolved. V lost 3 bases, J lost 4 bases, and 9 bases lay in between. The CDR3 loop spans 13 amino acids. Looked up from germline, CDR1 is ENHRY and CDR2 is SYGVKD. CDR3 nucleotide sequence: TGTGCCATCAGTGACACAGCGGGCTATGGCTACACCTTC. Translation: CAISDTAGYGYTF.

The rearrangement uses TRBV18 and TRBJ1-3; a weak D match, TRBD1 (6 bases). The CDR3 covers 15 residues. With 3 bases removed from V and 3 bases from J, the gap between germline ends came to 12 bases. Germline lookup yields CDR1 KGHSH and CDR2 LQKENI. Here the CDR3 DNA reads TGTGCCAGCTCACCGGGGGCGCCAGTTGGAAACACCATATATTTT. It codes for CASSPGAPVGNTIYF.

CDR3 loop: CASSEMREGEQFF. The DNA for the CDR3 is TGTGCCAGCAGTGAGATGCGGGAGGGTGAGCAGTTCTTC. This chain links TRBV2 with TRBJ2-1, with TRBD2 identical over 9 bases. Per the germline V gene, CDR1 is SNHLY and CDR2 is FYNNEI. The CDR3 runs to 13 residues. The V and J ends lost 3 bases and 9 bases, in that order; junction bases with no gene match: 3.

Only a few counts were recorded for this clone. V usage is TRBV18 and J usage is TRBJ1-6; 12 bases are shared with TRBD1. Germline CDR1 is KGHSH and CDR2 is LQKENI. This CDR3 region has 15 residues. V lost 3 bases and J lost 10; bases outside the gene matches: 4. The CDR3 DNA reads TGTGCCAGCTCACCTATCGGGACAGGGGGCTCACCCCTCCACTTT. Protein sequence: CASSPIGTGGSPLHF.

The gene calls are TRBV21-1 and TRBJ1-4; TRBD1 is taken as the D call from the table, unchecked against the DNA. TRBV21-1 is termed a pseudogene. The CDR3 runs 16 residues. CDR3 protein: CASSKVGTGGQEKLFF. The CDR3 DNA reads as TGTGCCAGCAGCAAAGTGGGAACAGGGGGACAGGAAAAACTGTTTTTT.

The chain employs TRBV19 and TRBJ1-2; D not resolved. The CDR3 totals 15 residues. Trimming pared 3 bases from V and 4 bases from J, leaving 15 bases between. Germline assignment: CDR1 LNHDA and CDR2 SQIVND (reference sequence). CDR3 in amino acids: CASSIRASVTYGYTF. As DNA, the CDR3 is TGTGCCAGTAGTATTAGGGCGAGCGTGACCTATGGCTACACCTTC.

The chain is built from TRBV7-9 and TRBJ1-3, with D possibly being TRBD1 (5 bases). Trimming took off 0 bases at V and 0 bases at J, with 9 bases between the two ends. This CDR3 spans 16 amino acids. CDR1 is SEHNR and CDR2 is FQNEAQ in the germline V gene (reference sequence). The CDR3 DNA sequence: TGTGCCAGCAGCTTAGCGCTGGGGCTCTCTGGAAACACCATATATTTT. Its translation is CASSLALGLSGNTIYF.

This chain uses TRBV6-1 with TRBJ1-3; D is unresolved. Trimming took 8 bases from V and 0 from J, leaving 11 bases between them. This CDR3 has 14 residues. The germline gives CDR1 MNHNS, CDR2 SASEGT. The CDR3 reads CASARGFSGNTIYF. The DNA of the CDR3 is TGTGCCAGCGCGCGCGGGTTCTCTGGAAACACCATATATTTT.

The chain has TRBV29-1 and TRBJ2-5; D call uncertain. Germline CDR1 is SQVTM and CDR2 is ANQGSEA. This CDR3 spans 12 amino acids. Trimming removed 7 bases at V and 5 bases at J, with 14 bases between. The CDR3 region is CSAKSTGETQYF. In DNA form, the CDR3 reads TGCAGCGCCAAATCCACCGGGGAGACCCAGTACTTC.

This chain links TRBV19 with TRBJ2-7; TRBD2 aligns across 9 bases. Unmatched junction bases numbered 8, after V lost 5 bases and J lost 3 bases. The CDR3 spans 15 residues. Germline values: CDR1 LNHDA, CDR2 SQIVND (reference sequence). In DNA form, the CDR3 reads TGTGCCAGTAGTCCGGGAGCGGGAGGAATCTACGAGCAGTACTTC. It encodes CASSPGAGGIYEQYF.

Concerning this clone itself: The sample contains more than one DNA sequence encoding this CDR3. The chain links TRBV9 to TRBJ2-5; D possibly corresponds to TRBD2 (6 bases). V gave up 3 bases and J gave up 5 bases, with 8 bases separating them. Per the germline V gene, CDR1 is SGDLS and CDR2 is YYNGEE. The CDR3 runs 12 residues. CDR3 loop: CASSGGGETQYF. In DNA, the CDR3 is TGTGCCAGCAGCGGGGGAGGCGAGACCCAGTACTTC. Based on the CDR3 plus reference TRBV9 and TRBJ2-5, the full variable domain is DSGVTQTPKHLITATGQRVTLRCSPRSGDLSVYWYQQSLDQGLQFLIQYYNGEERAKGNILERFSAQQFPDLHSELNLSSLELGDSALYFCASSGGGETQYFGPGTRLLVL.

As concerns this clone: This sample includes further DNA sequences coding for the same CDR3. The V and J genes are TRBV5-1 and TRBJ2-3; 10 bases match TRBD1. V was pared by 3 bases and J by 2 bases, with 3 bases of the junction left unmatched. Germline V gives CDR1 SGHRS, CDR2 YFSETQ. This CDR3 is built from 15 residues. CDR3 residues: CASSSGQGYTDTQYF. CDR3 bases: TGCGCCAGCAGCTCGGGACAGGGGTACACAGATACGCAGTATTTT.

The chain has TRBV4-1 and TRBJ1-6, with 8 bases lining up with TRBD1. The germline V gene has CDR1 MGHRA and CDR2 YSYEKL. CDR3 length equals 16 residues. J gave up 2 bases and V 4 bases, and 4 bases lay outside the gene matches. CDR3 sequence reads: CASSRPGGTYNSPLHF. CDR3 coding DNA: TGCGCCAGCAGCCGACCAGGGGGCACCTATAATTCACCCCTCCACTTT.

The CDR3 sequence is CASSSDSSEQYF. The CDR3 nucleotides read TGTGCCAGCAGCTCAGACAGTTCCGAGCAGTACTTC. This chain links TRBV7-9 with TRBJ2-7, with a tentative D call TRBD1 (5 bases). V gave up 4 bases and J gave up 6 bases, with 10 bases separating them. This CDR3 is 12 amino acids long. The germline V gene encodes CDR1 SEHNR and CDR2 FQNEAQ (reference sequence).

The chain uses TRBV4-2 and TRBJ2-2, with 8 positions matching TRBD2. CDR1 is LGHNA and CDR2 is YNFKEQ in the germline V gene. CDR3 length: 15 residues. J gave up 6 bases and V 4 bases, and 7 bases lay outside the gene matches. The CDR3 nucleotides are TGTGCCAGCAGCCTATACCGGGGGGGCGCCGGGGAGCTGTTTTTT. Encoded protein: CASSLYRGGAGELFF.